This T cell receptor (beta chain) was identified during a study of vaccination effects on CD4 cells after COVID-19. Study at large: The second dose preceded post-vaccine samples by a median of 72 days. Study results and limitations: Clones arising from infection and from vaccination showed marked clonal contraction late after vaccination.

With regard to this clone: Its antigen remains unidentified.

Germline V gene sequence: CDR1 LGHDT, CDR2 YNNKEL (reference sequence). There are 15 residues in the CDR3. With 4 bases clipped from V and 1 base from J, the junction kept 6 bases outside the gene matches. In the ViraFEST assay, antigen-specific CD4+ clonotypes were identified by expansion after peptide-pool stimulation. Culture proceeded for nine to ten days, and CD4+ T cells were then isolated. Two-dose vaccination with either BNT162b2 or mRNA-1273 was given to the participants. People in the vaccine group had not been infected with SARS-CoV-2 before, and their nucleocapsid antibodies were negative. It was with around 9.9 IU/ml IL-2 and about 10 ug/ml peptides that more than 1.5 million PBMC per well were cultured. Clones were read by immunoSEQ multiplex PCR, and TCRdb kept only the in-frame ones, dropping some. The sample has tens of thousands of clones, 74% seen once.

Sample: CD4+ T cells from PBMCs cultured with HCoV-229E spike peptides, taken after COVID-19 vaccination. The chain couples TRBV3-1 (or the pseudogene TRBV3-2) to TRBJ2-5, with 7 bases aligning to TRBD2. This clonotype was sampled from a human donor who received a COVID-19 vaccine. The DNA for the CDR3 is TGTGCCAGCAGCCTGCGACTAGCAGGCCAAGAGACCCAGTACTTC. This encodes CASSLRLAGQETQYF.